A single T cell receptor (beta chain) is shown here with its context. The antigen it recognizes is unknown. Qualities for individual bases were not recorded, and no much larger clone is one base off. The data stem from a study of blood T cell repertoires in COVID-19 (dated by TCRdb to about 2020). Describing the broader study: Samples from collaborators originated in the United States, Italy and Spain and spanned both the acute and convalescent phases of COVID-19. The material from the prospective study consisted of cDNA or gDNA derived from T cells, B-cell-depleted T cells, or PBMCs. Deeply sampled blood TCRbeta repertoires from subjects exposed to, actively infected with, or recovered from COVID-19 were included in the dataset. A freely available public database, intended as a resource for researchers studying the immune response to SARS-CoV-2, is where the repertoires were released. The samples were drawn from two sources: the first 160 participants of the ongoing ImmuneRACE study, and over 1,000 subjects contributed by 6 global collaborators. Sample metadata almost always included a de-identified subject ID, COVID-19 status, age in years and sex. Where available, HLA class I and class II types were taken from metadata supplied by the sample provider and were not determined by assay-based typing. Study-wide conclusions, independent of this receptor: The quantity of clinical and demographic metadata differed by source and by participant and was supplied without curation.

Collaborating institutions collected whole blood in K2EDTA tubes following their own protocols. For TCRbeta analysis, collaborator samples were shipped as frozen whole blood, as isolated PBMCs, or as DNA extracted from either sample type. The immunoSEQ Assay, a bias-controlled multiplex PCR, was used to amplify TCRbeta CDR3 regions from genomic DNA. From the authors' description of their analysis: The number of nucleated cells in each sample was estimated from the amplification of reference gene primers within the assay. To quantify the absolute abundance of each unique TCRbeta CDR3 rearrangement, sequence reads were collapsed and filtered. For each sample, productive Simpson clonality was calculated by taking the square root of Simpson's diversity index across productive rearrangements. In its TCRdb copy, this immuneACCESS table keeps in-frame sequences only and misses some clones. Where compared with another copy, unresolved V genes explain less than half of these, and the others have no known cause. V, J and clone size were drawn from that table, and D and trimming were deduced from the DNA. The sample records about 180,000 clones, approximately 88% of which are singletons. Around 4% of the sample belongs to the ten largest clones.

The CDR3 runs 14 residues from the cysteine to the phenylalanine. CDR3 DNA is the only sequence kept; it has 42 bases, read in frame from the first base. CDR1 is given as MNHEY and CDR2 as SMNVEV, both from the germline V gene (reference sequence). The V end gives up 2 bases and the J end 1 base, leaving 2 bases in the junction not matched to a gene. The clonotype comes from a woman aged 25 to 39 with acute or convalescent COVID-19. The sequenced sample consisted of peripheral blood. The chain employs TRBV27 and TRBJ2-7; TRBD2 lines up with 7 middle nucleotides. The DNA reads as follows: TGTGCCAGCAGTTTAAAGGGACTATCCTACGAGCAGTACTTC. This translates into CASSLKGLSYEQYF.